The 30 T cell receptor beta chains below come from one sample, sequenced in a study of control samples from healthy donors and cancer patients. The data were produced by immunoSEQ multiplex PCR, yet TCRdb's version contains in-frame clones alone and is incomplete. The sample lists approximately 30,000 clones; approximately 95% were seen once. The sequencing sample was made of blood. The receptors shown here come from a man aged 60 to 75 in good health.

This chain joins TRBV7-6 and TRBJ1-6, with D perhaps TRBD1 (6 bases). Germline loops: CDR1 SGHVS, CDR2 FNYEAQ. Between the trimmed V and J ends, which lost 3 bases and 6 bases, there was a span of 12 bases. The CDR3 sequence is 15 residues long. DNA for the CDR3: TGTGCCAGCAGCTTCCTACAGGGATCTAATTCACCCCTCCACTTT. It yields the protein CASSFLQGSNSPLHF.

V and J are TRBV4-1 and TRBJ1-2; D is uncertain. This CDR3 is built from 17 residues. Trimming took 2 bases from V and 4 from J, leaving 20 bases between them. Germline loops: CDR1 MGHRA, CDR2 YSYEKL. This CDR3 is CASSQSTSASSSYGYTF. DNA for the CDR3: TGCGCCAGCAGCCAATCTACCTCGGCCTCTTCTTCCTATGGCTACACCTTC.

The chain links TRBV13 to TRBJ1-1; 9 nucleotides match TRBD1. J was trimmed by 1 base and V by 5 bases; bases with no gene match: 11. Looked up from germline, CDR1 is PRHDT and CDR2 is FYEKMQ (reference sequence). This CDR3 is built from 17 residues. CDR3 protein: CASSGAGTGYRNTEAFF. CDR3 nucleotides: TGTGCCAGCAGCGGGGCCGGGACAGGGTATCGGAACACTGAAGCTTTCTTT.

The rearrangement uses TRBV5-1 and TRBJ1-1, with 9 bases aligning to TRBD1. From germline, CDR1 is SGHRS and CDR2 YFSETQ. CDR3 length: 14 residues. The V and J ends lost 3 bases and 4 bases, in that order; junction bases with no gene match: 4. The CDR3 loop reads CASSSGQGGTEAFF. CDR3 nucleotides: TGCGCCAGCAGCTCGGGACAGGGCGGCACTGAAGCTTTCTTT.

The chain combines TRBV4-3 with TRBJ2-3; the D gene is possibly TRBD2 (7 bases). V dropped 2 bases and J dropped 3 bases, with 18 bases sitting between them. Germline V gives CDR1 LGHNA, CDR2 YSLEER. This CDR3 has 17 amino acids. CDR3 nucleotide sequence: TGCGCCAGCAGCCAAAGGGCCCGGGGGGCCTTGACAGATACGCAGTATTTT. Its translation is CASSQRARGALTDTQYF.

The genes are TRBV7-9 and TRBJ2-7; 8 bases fit TRBD1. Unmatched junction bases numbered 6, after V lost 1 base and J lost 1 base. In germline, CDR1 is SEHNR, CDR2 FQNEAQ (reference sequence). This CDR3 spans 16 amino acids. CDR3 DNA: TGTGCCAGCAGCTTAGGAGGACAGGGTTATTCCTACGAGCAGTACTTC. The encoded protein is CASSLGGQGYSYEQYF.

The chain is built from TRBV7-2 and TRBJ1-5; D is unclear. V dropped 5 bases and J dropped 0 bases, with 8 bases sitting between them. The CDR3 runs 14 residues. CDR1 and CDR2 from the germline V gene are SGHTA and FQGNSA. Here the CDR3 reads CASSIDISNQPQHF. As DNA, the CDR3 is TGTGCCAGCAGCATAGATATTAGCAATCAGCCCCAGCATTTT. Together with reference TRBV7-2 and TRBJ1-5, the CDR3 gives the full variable domain: GAGVSQSPSNKVTEKGKDVELRCDPISGHTALYWYRQSLGQGLEFLIYFQGNSAPDKSGLPSDRFSAERTGGSVSTLTIQRTQQEDSAVYLCASSIDISNQPQHFGDGTRLSIL.

The chain has TRBV6-5 and TRBJ2-6, with TRBD2 identical over 7 bases. The germline V gene encodes CDR1 MNHEY and CDR2 SVGAGI. V trimming: 7 bases; J trimming: 2 bases; junction bases outside the gene matches: 5. This CDR3 comprises 15 residues. The CDR3 sequence: CASMRGWPGANVLTF. For the CDR3, the DNA is TGTGCCAGCATGCGGGGGTGGCCTGGGGCCAACGTCCTGACTTTC.

The V and J genes are TRBV6-2 or TRBV6-3 and TRBJ2-3; D remains unclear. Trimming pared 3 bases from V and 4 bases from J, leaving 5 bases between. The CDR3 extends over 12 amino acids. Germline assignment: CDR1 MNHEY and CDR2 SVGEGT. In DNA form, the CDR3 reads TGTGCCAGCAGTTATGGCCCAGATACGCAGTATTTT. This encodes CASSYGPDTQYF.

The rearrangement joins TRBV9 to TRBJ2-3; D is possibly TRBD1 (6 bases). In germline, CDR1 is SGDLS, CDR2 YYNGEE. This CDR3 is 16 amino acids long. Trimming shortened V by 0 bases and J by 8 bases, and 19 bases separated the two germline ends. CDR3 region: CASSVGGPIEVGTQYF. CDR3 in DNA: TGTGCCAGCAGCGTAGGGGGGCCAATTGAAGTTGGTACGCAGTATTTT.

The chain uses TRBV7-2 and TRBJ2-3, with 8 bases that match TRBD2. V trimming: 5 bases; J trimming: 4 bases; junction bases outside the gene matches: 11. Germline CDR1 SGHTA, CDR2 FQGNSA. The CDR3 runs to 16 residues. CDR3 DNA sequence: TGTGCCAGCAGCCCCCTCTTCCGGGGGGGCGCAGATACGCAGTATTTT. Its protein is CASSPLFRGGADTQYF.

The chain is built from TRBV5-1 and TRBJ2-7, with D perhaps given as TRBD1 or TRBD2 (5 bases each). There are 14 residues in the CDR3. CDR1 is SGHRS, CDR2 YFSETQ, per germline. Trimming removed 4 bases at V and 3 bases at J, with 14 bases between. Here the CDR3 DNA reads TGCGCCAGCAGCCGCAGGGAGTTCGGCTACGAGCAGTACTTC. Protein sequence: CASSRREFGYEQYF.

This chain connects TRBV6-2 or TRBV6-3 to TRBJ1-5; 9 bases match TRBD1. The germline gives CDR1 MNHEY, CDR2 SVGEGT. This CDR3 contains 16 residues. V gave up 2 bases and J gave up 4 bases; unmatched junction bases: 6. The CDR3 DNA sequence: TGTGCCAGCAGTTACGCGGGACAGGGTGTGAATCAGCCCCAGCATTTT. As protein: CASSYAGQGVNQPQHF.

V and J are TRBV5-4 and TRBJ1-1, with TRBD1 matching 7 bases. There are 15 residues in the CDR3. Germline CDR1 and CDR2: SGHNT and YYREEE (reference sequence). Trimming cost V 4 bases and J 0 bases; bases outside gene matches: 6. Here the CDR3 DNA reads TGTGCCAGCAGCCATACAGGGGTCATGAACACTGAAGCTTTCTTT. As protein: CASSHTGVMNTEAFF.

This chain connects TRBV7-2 to TRBJ1-5; weak D call: TRBD1 (6 bases). V was trimmed by 3 bases and J by 2 bases, leaving 11 bases between them. CDR3 length equals 15 residues. CDR1 SGHTA and CDR2 FQGNSA come from the germline V gene. CDR3 sequence reads: CASSFVTGGNQPQHF. DNA of the CDR3: TGTGCCAGCAGCTTCGTGACAGGAGGCAATCAGCCCCAGCATTTT.

V usage is TRBV19 and J usage is TRBJ1-6, with D unresolved. The V and J ends lost 5 bases and 9 bases respectively, with 14 bases between them. Germline CDR1 reads LNHDA; CDR2 reads SQIVND (reference sequence). This CDR3 has 14 amino acids. CDR3 sequence (DNA): TGTGCCAGTAGTCGCACGGAGTGGGGTTCACCCCTCCACTTT. As protein: CASSRTEWGSPLHF.

The gene calls are TRBV3-1 (or the pseudogene TRBV3-2) and TRBJ2-2; 10 nucleotides align to TRBD1. CDR1 LGHDT and CDR2 YNNKEL come from the germline V gene (reference sequence). This CDR3 has 16 residues. Trimming took 5 bases from V and 6 from J; bases not matched to a gene: 9. The CDR3 region is CASSYSDRGQAGELFF. The DNA of the CDR3 is TGTGCCAGCAGCTATAGCGACAGGGGGCAGGCCGGGGAGCTGTTTTTT.

J is TRBJ1-3 and V is TRBV19, with TRBD1 matching over 7 bases. This CDR3 has 14 residues. Germline trimming cut 5 bases from V and 3 bases from J; bases unmatched to any gene: 4. Germline V gives CDR1 LNHDA, CDR2 SQIVND (reference sequence). The CDR3 loop reads CASSVGQVGNTIYF. CDR3 DNA sequence: TGTGCCAGTAGTGTCGGACAGGTTGGAAACACCATATATTTT. The full variable domain, in which reference TRBV19 and TRBJ1-3 provide the parts outside the CDR3, is DGGITQSPKYLFRKEGQNVTLSCEQNLNHDAMYWYRQDPGQGLRLIYYSQIVNDFQKGDIAEGYSVSREKKESFPLTVTSAQKNPTAFYLCASSVGQVGNTIYFGEGSWLTVV.

This chain joins TRBV9 and TRBJ2-1; D perhaps matches TRBD2 (5 bases). This CDR3 is 16 amino acids long. V was cut by 2 bases and J by 4 bases, with 16 bases left in between. Germline-derived CDR1 and CDR2 are SGDLS and YYNGEE. Here the CDR3 reads CASSVQDGLAYNEQFF. The CDR3 DNA follows: TGTGCCAGCAGCGTTCAGGACGGGCTAGCATACAATGAGCAGTTCTTC.

This sequence joins TRBV5-4 and TRBJ1-1, with TRBD1 matching 7 bases. The germline gives CDR1 SGHNT, CDR2 YYREEE (reference sequence). The CDR3 has 16 residues. J lost 0 bases, V lost 1 base, and 6 bases had no gene match. CDR3 DNA: TGTGCCAGCAGCTTGACAGGGGCTACCATGAACACTGAAGCTTTCTTT. This sequence encodes CASSLTGATMNTEAFF.

The rearrangement joins TRBV2 to TRBJ2-2; no definite D call. With 3 bases removed from V and 2 bases from J, the gap between germline ends came to 10 bases. CDR1 and CDR2 (germline): SNHLY, FYNNEI. CDR3 size: 15 residues. In nucleotides, the CDR3 is TGTGCCAGCAGTGATAGAGTTCGAAACACCGGGGAGCTGTTTTTT. Translated: CASSDRVRNTGELFF.

The chain's CDR3 is CASSPFRGLYQPQHF. CDR3 DNA: TGTGCCAGCAGTCCATTCAGGGGGCTCTATCAGCCCCAGCATTTT. V usage is TRBV6-5 and J usage is TRBJ1-5; 8 bases are a match to TRBD1. Germline CDR1 reads MNHEY; CDR2 reads SVGAGI. The length of the CDR3 is 15 residues. Germline trimming cut 5 bases from V and 5 bases from J; bases unmatched to any gene: 8.

The J gene is TRBJ2-6, the V gene TRBV6-2 or TRBV6-3, with unresolved D. Germline V lookup: CDR1 MNHEY, CDR2 SVGEGT. The V gene lost 3 bases and the J gene lost 0 bases, with 6 bases spanning the gap. CDR3 size: 15 residues. In nucleotides, the CDR3 is TGTGCCAGCAGTTATGGGAACTCTGGGGCCAACGTCCTGACTTTC. It encodes CASSYGNSGANVLTF.

This clone was observed once. The chain is built from TRBV10-1 and TRBJ1-5; TRBD1 matches at 9 bases. CDR3 length equals 16 residues. Losses at the gene ends were 8 bases for V and 4 bases for J; bases not matched to a gene: 12. The germline V gene encodes CDR1 WNHNN and CDR2 SYGVQD (reference sequence). This CDR3 is CASDGQGRRPNQPQHF. The CDR3 nucleotides read TGCGCCAGCGACGGACAGGGGAGAAGGCCTAATCAGCCCCAGCATTTT.

As for this clone: At one end, the junction sequence differs from germline, possibly due to a read error. This chain joins TRBV7-9 and TRBJ1-3; TRBD1 matches at 7 bases. Germline CDR1 SEHNR, CDR2 FQNEAQ (reference sequence). This CDR3 spans 14 amino acids. CDR3 protein: CASSLGTVGNTIYF. For the CDR3, the DNA is TGTGCCAGCAGTTTAGGGACAGTCGGAAACACCATATATTTT.

The chain joins TRBV28 to TRBJ1-2, with D hard to call. The germline gives CDR1 MDHEN, CDR2 SYDVKM. The ends were cut back, 5 bases at V and 4 bases at J, with 11 bases in the middle. This CDR3 is built from 13 residues. CDR3 protein: CASSPSALYGYTF. The DNA for the CDR3 is TGTGCCAGCAGTCCTAGTGCTCTCTATGGCTACACCTTC.

V gene TRBV18 combines with J gene TRBJ1-4; 7 bases match TRBD1. Per the germline V gene, CDR1 is KGHSH and CDR2 is LQKENI. The CDR3 is 14 amino acids. Unmatched junction bases numbered 3, after V lost 3 bases and J lost 5 bases. In DNA form, the CDR3 reads TGTGCCAGCTCACCCCGGGACAGCAATGAAAAACTGTTTTTT. Translating it yields CASSPRDSNEKLFF.

The J gene is TRBJ1-2, the V gene TRBV5-6; D unresolved. In germline, CDR1 is SGHDT, CDR2 YYEEEE. This CDR3 is built from 13 residues. Trimming removed 3 bases from V and 7 bases from J, with 13 bases in between. The CDR3 sequence is CASSSGLETGYTF. DNA for the CDR3: TGTGCCAGCAGCTCAGGTCTTGAAACTGGCTACACCTTC.

The chain recombines TRBV30 with TRBJ1-2, with TRBD1 identical over 7 bases. The CDR3 has 13 residues. Germline trimming cut 3 bases from V and 6 bases from J; bases unmatched to any gene: 7. Germline V gene data show CDR1 as GTSNPN and CDR2 as SVGIG (reference sequence). The CDR3 bases are TGTGCCTGGAGCCGACAGGGTTCAGATGGCTACACCTTC. It encodes CAWSRQGSDGYTF.

This clone has only a few counts. The chain employs TRBV29-1 and TRBJ2-5, with 7 bases identical to TRBD1. Losses at the gene ends were 0 bases for V and 2 bases for J; bases not matched to a gene: 9. Germline loops: CDR1 SQVTM, CDR2 ANQGSEA. This CDR3 comprises 16 residues. The CDR3 loop is CSVEEFRVQGQETQYF. In nucleotides, the CDR3 is TGCAGCGTTGAAGAATTTCGGGTACAGGGGCAAGAGACCCAGTACTTC.